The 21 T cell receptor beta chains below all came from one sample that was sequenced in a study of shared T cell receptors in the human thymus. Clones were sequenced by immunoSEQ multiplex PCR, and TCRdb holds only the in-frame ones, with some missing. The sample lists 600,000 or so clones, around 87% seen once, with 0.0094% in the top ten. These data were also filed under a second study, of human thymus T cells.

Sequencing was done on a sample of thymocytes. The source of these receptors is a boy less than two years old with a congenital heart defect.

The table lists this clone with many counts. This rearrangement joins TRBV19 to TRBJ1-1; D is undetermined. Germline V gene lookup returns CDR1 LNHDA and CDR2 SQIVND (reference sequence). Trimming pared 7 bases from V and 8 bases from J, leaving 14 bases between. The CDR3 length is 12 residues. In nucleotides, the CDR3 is TGTGCCAGTACCACAATGGTCCCCGAAGCTTTCTTT. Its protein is CASTTMVPEAFF.

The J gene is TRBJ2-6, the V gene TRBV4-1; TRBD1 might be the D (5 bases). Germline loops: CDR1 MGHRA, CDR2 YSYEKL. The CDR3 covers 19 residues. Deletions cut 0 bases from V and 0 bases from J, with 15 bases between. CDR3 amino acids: CASSQDLPGLISGANVLTF. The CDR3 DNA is TGCGCCAGCAGCCAAGATCTTCCAGGGTTAATCTCTGGGGCCAACGTCCTGACTTTC.

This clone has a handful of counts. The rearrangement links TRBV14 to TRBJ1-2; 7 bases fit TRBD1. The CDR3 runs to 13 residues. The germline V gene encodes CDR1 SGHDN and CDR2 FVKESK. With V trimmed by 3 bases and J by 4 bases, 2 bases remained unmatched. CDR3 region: CASSQGQTYGYTF. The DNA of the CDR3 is TGTGCCAGCAGCCAGGGACAGACCTATGGCTACACCTTC. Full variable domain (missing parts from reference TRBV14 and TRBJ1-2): EAGVTQFPSHSVIEKGQTVTLRCDPISGHDNLYWYRRVMGKEIKFLLHFVKESKQDESGMPNNRFLAERTGGTYSTLKVQPAELEDSGVYFCASSQGQTYGYTFGSGTRLTVV.

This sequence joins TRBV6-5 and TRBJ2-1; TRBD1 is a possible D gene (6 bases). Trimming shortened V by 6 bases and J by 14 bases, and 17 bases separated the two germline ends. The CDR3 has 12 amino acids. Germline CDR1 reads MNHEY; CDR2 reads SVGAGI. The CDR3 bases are TGTGCCAGCAGGCACAGGGCGTCGGGTGAGTTCTTC. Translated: CASRHRASGEFF.

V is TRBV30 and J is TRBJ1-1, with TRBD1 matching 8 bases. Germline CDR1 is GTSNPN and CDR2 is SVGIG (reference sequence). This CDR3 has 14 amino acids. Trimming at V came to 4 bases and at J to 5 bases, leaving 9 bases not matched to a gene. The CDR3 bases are TGTGCCTGGACTTGGGCAGGGGGCGGGACTGAAGCTTTCTTT. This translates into CAWTWAGGGTEAFF.

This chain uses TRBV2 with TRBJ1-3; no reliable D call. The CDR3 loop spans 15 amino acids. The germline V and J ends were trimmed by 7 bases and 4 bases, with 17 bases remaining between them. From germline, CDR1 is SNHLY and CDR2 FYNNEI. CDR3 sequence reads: CASKDWSAEGNTIYF. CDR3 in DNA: TGTGCCAGCAAAGACTGGTCAGCCGAAGGAAACACCATATATTTT.

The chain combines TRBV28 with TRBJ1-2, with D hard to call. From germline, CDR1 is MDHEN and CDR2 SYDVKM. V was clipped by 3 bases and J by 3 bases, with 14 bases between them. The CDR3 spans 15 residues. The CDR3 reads CASSFPRTQHYGYTF. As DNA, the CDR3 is TGTGCCAGCAGTTTCCCCCGGACTCAGCACTATGGCTACACCTTC.

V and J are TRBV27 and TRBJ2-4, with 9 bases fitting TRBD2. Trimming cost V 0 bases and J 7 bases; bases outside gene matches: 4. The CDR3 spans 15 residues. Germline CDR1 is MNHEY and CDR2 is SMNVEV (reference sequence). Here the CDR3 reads CASSLSTSGRNIQYF. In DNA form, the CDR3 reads TGTGCCAGCAGTTTATCGACCAGCGGGAGGAACATTCAGTACTTC.

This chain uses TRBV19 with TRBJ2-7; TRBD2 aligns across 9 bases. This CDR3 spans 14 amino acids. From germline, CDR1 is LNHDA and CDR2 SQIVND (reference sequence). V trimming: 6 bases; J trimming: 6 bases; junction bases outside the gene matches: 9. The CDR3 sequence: CASRRVAGVSEQYF. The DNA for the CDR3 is TGTGCCAGTAGACGGGTAGCGGGAGTTTCCGAGCAGTACTTC.

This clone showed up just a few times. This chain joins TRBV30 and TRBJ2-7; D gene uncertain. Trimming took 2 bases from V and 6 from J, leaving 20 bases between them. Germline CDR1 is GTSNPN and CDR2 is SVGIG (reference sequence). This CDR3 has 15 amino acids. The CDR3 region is CAWSHAIARLGEQYF. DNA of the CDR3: TGTGCCTGGAGTCACGCTATCGCTAGGTTGGGCGAGCAGTACTTC.

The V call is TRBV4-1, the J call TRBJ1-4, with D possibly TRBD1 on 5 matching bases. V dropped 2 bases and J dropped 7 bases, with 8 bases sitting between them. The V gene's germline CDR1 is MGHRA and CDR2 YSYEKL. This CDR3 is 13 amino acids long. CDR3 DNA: TGCGCCAGCAGCCAACTGGGGGGTGAAAAACTGTTTTTT. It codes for CASSQLGGEKLFF.

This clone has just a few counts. The CDR3 nucleotides are TGTGCCAGTCAGGCTGACAATCAGCCCCAGCATTTT. Encoded protein: CASQADNQPQHF. This chain joins TRBV2 and TRBJ1-5; D gene uncertain. There are 12 residues in the CDR3. V dropped 9 bases and J dropped 3 bases, with 9 bases sitting between them. Germline CDR1 and CDR2: SNHLY and FYNNEI.

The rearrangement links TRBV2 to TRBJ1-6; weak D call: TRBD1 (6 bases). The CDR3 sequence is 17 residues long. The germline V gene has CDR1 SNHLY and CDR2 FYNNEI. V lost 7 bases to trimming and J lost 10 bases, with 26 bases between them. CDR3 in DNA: TGTGCCAGCATCCGAAAGAGGGTTCAGGGGAGTGTGTCACCCCTCCACTTT. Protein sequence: CASIRKRVQGSVSPLHF.

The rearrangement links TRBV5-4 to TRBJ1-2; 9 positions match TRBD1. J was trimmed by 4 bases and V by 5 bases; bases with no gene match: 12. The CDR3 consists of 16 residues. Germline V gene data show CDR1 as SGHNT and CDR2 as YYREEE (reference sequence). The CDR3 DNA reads TGTGCCAGCAGGCCCCCTGGGACAGGGTCTGGCTATGGCTACACCTTC. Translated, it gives CASRPPGTGSGYGYTF.

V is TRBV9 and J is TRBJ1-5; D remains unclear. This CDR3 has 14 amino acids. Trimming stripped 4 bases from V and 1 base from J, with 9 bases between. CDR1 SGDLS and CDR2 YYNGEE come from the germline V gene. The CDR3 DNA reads TGTGCCAGCAGCCCCCGGGGAAGCAATCAGCCCCAGCATTTT. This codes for CASSPRGSNQPQHF. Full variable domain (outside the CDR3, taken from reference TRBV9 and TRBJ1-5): DSGVTQTPKHLITATGQRVTLRCSPRSGDLSVYWYQQSLDQGLQFLIQYYNGEERAKGNILERFSAQQFPDLHSELNLSSLELGDSALYFCASSPRGSNQPQHFGDGTRLSIL.

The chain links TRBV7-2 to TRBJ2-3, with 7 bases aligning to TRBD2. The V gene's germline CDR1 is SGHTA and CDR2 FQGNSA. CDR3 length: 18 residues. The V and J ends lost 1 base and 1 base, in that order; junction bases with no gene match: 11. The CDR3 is CASSLDGLGTNCTDTQYF. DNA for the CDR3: TGTGCCAGCAGCTTAGATGGGTTAGGGACTAACTGCACAGATACGCAGTATTTT.

The CDR3 is CASSYFTRDRGRKDEQYF. Here the CDR3 DNA reads TGTGCCAGCAGCTATTTTACCCGGGACAGGGGAAGAAAGGACGAGCAGTACTTC. V is TRBV5-6 and J is TRBJ2-7; the match to TRBD1 covers 10 bases. With 3 bases clipped from V and 5 bases from J, the junction kept 17 bases outside the gene matches. The germline CDR1 and CDR2 sequences are SGHDT and YYEEEE. The CDR3 covers 18 residues.

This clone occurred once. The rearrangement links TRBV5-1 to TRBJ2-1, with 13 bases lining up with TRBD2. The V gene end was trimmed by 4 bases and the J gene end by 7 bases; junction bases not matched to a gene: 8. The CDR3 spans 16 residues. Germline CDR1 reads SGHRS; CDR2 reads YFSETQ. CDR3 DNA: TGCGCCAGCAGCCGTTGGACTAGCGGGAGTAGTAATGAGCAGTTCTTC. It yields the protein CASSRWTSGSSNEQFF.

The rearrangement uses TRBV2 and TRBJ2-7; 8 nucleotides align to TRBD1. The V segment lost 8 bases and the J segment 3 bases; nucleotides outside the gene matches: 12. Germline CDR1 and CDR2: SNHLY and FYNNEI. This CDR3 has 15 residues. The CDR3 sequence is CASRGQEWGVYEQYF. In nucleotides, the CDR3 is TGTGCCAGCCGGGGACAGGAATGGGGAGTCTACGAGCAGTACTTC. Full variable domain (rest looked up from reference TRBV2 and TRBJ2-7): EPEVTQTPSHQVTQMGQEVILRCVPISNHLYFYWYRQILGQKVEFLVSFYNNEISEKSEIFDDQFSVERPDGSNFTLKIRSTKLEDSAMYFCASRGQEWGVYEQYFGPGTRLTVT.

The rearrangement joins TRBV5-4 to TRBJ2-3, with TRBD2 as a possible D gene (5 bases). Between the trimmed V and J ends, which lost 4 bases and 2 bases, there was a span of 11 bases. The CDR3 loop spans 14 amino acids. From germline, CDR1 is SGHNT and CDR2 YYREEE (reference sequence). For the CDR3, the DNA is TGTGCCAGCAGCGGAGGCAGCCTCACAGATACGCAGTATTTT. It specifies CASSGGSLTDTQYF.

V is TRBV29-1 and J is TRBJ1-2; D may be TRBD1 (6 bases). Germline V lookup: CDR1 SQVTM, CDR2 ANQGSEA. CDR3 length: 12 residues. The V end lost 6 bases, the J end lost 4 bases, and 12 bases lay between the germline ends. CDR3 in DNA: TGCAGCGTCCCTGGGACACCCTATGGCTACACCTTC. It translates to CSVPGTPYGYTF.